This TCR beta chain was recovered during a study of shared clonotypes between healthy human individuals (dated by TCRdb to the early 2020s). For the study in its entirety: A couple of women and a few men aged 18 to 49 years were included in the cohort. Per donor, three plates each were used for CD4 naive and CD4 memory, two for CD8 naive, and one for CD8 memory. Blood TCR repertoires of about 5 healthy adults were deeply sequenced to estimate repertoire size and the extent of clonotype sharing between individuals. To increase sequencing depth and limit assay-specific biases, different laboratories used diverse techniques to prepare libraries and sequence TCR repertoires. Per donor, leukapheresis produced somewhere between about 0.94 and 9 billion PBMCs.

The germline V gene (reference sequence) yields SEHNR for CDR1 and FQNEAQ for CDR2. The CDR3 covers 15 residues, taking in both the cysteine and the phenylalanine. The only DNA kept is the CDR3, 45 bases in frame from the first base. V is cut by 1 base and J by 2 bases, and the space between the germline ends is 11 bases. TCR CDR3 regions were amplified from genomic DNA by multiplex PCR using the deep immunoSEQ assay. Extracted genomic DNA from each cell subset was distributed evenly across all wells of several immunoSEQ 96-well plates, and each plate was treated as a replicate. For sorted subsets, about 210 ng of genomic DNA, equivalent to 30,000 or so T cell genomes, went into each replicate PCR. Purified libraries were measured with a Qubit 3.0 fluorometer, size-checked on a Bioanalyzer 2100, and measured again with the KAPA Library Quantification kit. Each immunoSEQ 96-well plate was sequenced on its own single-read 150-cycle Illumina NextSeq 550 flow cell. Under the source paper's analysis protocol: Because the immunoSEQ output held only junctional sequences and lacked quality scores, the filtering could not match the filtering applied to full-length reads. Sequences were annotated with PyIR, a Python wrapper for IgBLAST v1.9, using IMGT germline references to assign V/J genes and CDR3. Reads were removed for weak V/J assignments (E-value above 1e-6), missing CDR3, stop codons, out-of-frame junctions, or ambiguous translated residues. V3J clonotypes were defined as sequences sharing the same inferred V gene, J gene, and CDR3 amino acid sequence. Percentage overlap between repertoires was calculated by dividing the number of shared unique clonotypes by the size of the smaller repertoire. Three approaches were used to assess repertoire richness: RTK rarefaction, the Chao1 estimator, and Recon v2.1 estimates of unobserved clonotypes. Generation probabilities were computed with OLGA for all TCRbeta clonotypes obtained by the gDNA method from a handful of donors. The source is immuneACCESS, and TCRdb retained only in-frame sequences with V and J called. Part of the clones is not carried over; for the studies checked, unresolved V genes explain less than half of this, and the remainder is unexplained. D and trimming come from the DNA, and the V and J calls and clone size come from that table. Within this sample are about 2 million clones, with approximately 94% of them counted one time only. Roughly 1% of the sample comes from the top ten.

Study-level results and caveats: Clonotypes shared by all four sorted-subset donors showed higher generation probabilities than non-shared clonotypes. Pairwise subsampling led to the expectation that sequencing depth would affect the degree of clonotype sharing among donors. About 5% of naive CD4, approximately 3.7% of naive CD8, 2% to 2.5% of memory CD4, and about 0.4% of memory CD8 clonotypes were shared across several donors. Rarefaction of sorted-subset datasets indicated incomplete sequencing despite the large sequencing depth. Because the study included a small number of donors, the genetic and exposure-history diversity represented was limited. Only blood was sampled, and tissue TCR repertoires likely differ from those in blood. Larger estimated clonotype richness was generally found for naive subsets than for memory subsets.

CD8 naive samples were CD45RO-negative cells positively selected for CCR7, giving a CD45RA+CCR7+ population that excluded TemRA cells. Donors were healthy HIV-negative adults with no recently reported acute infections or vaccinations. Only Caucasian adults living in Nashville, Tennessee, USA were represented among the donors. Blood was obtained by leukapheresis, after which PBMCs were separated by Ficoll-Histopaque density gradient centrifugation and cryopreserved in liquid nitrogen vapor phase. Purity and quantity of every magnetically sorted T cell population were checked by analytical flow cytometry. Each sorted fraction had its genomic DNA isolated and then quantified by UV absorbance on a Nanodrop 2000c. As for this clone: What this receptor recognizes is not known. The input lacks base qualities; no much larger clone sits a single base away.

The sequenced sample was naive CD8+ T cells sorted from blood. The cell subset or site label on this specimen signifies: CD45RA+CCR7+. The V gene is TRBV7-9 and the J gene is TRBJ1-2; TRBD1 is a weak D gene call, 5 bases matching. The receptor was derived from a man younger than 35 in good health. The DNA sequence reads TGTGCCAGCAGCTTAGTGGGGGTCGGCAACTATGGCTACACCTTC. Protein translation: CASSLVGVGNYGYTF.